Here is one T cell receptor beta chain with its context. Antigen unknown. Profiled with immunoSEQ multiplex PCR; TCRdb holds only in-frame clones, not every one. The table lists around 200,000 clones, 90% to 95% of them singletons, with about 3.9% in the top ten. Germline values: CDR1 LNHDA, CDR2 SQIVND (reference sequence). Trimming removed 6 bases from V and 6 bases from J, with 12 bases in between. CDR3 size: 12 residues. The sample originates from a study of T cell responses to AZD1222 COVID-19 vaccine. Background on the study: Pooling of second doses given at about 4 or about 12 weeks was done.

Study-level points and caveats: Among the donors, most were white British and more were female, and clonal diversity was possibly underestimated. Nearly half of spike-specific TCRs reportedly go after variant regions that carry no mutations.

This sequence originates from an adult in good health. Sequencing was performed on peripheral blood, taken on day 0 of AZD1222 vaccination. V gene TRBV19 combines with J gene TRBJ2-7; maybe TRBD1 (5 bases). CDR3 protein: CASSPGPGEQYF. The CDR3 DNA reads as TGTGCCAGTAGCCCAGGGCCAGGCGAGCAGTACTTC.